This TCR beta chain was documented in a study of blood T cell repertoires in COVID-19. In the study overall: Specimens from acute and convalescent COVID-19 originated in the United States, Italy and Spain.

In the authors' workflow: Nucleated cell counts were estimated from reference gene primer amplification. Here immunoSEQ multiplex PCR was the method, and the copy in TCRdb shows in-frame clones only, minus some. Clone size and V and J calls were adopted from that table, with D and trimming inferred from the DNA. The data show under 450,000 clones, about 91% seen once. While infection was still active, Seattle patients were enrolled and then followed longitudinally. Deletions cut 3 bases from V and 2 bases from J, with 14 bases between. CDR1 is DFQATT, CDR2 SNEGSKA, per germline (reference sequence). The CDR3 covers 15 residues.

The sequence was obtained from a woman aged 50 to 60 with COVID-19, enrolled during active disease. The V and J genes are TRBV20-1 and TRBJ1-5; no definite D call. Sequencing was performed on peripheral blood. This CDR3 is CSASRGLVGNQPQHF. CDR3 bases: TGCAGTGCTAGTAGAGGGCTGGTGGGCAATCAGCCCCAGCATTTT.